The clone carrying this T cell receptor beta chain was observed a handful of times. The antigen remains unidentified. Libraries were made from RNA as TCR cDNA, using a modified protocol. Each TCR cDNA library carried sample-specific barcodes on both ends. TCRdb used MiXCR to reprocess the 5' RACE reads, holding one entry per CDR3 protein. The sample includes fewer than 450,000 distinct CDR3 sequences, roughly 30% of them seen just once. The sample comes from a study of identical twins' blood T cells. General study findings and limits: Twins reportedly had markedly more similar V usage than unrelated donors, even among out-of-frame TCRbeta clonotypes. Each donor's most abundant TCRbeta clonotypes shared more CDR3 sequences with her twin than unrelated donors.

Material: PBMCs. This TCR was sampled from a woman aged 18-49 years in good health.

CDR3 nucleotides: TGTGCCAGCAGTACTTTCGGGCAGGGAACAGATACGCAGTATTTT. Translated, it gives CASSTFGQGTDTQYF. This rearrangement joins TRBV28 to TRBJ2-3; TRBD1 is a possible D gene (5 bases). The CDR3 consists of 15 residues. Trimming took 5 bases from V and 3 from J, leaving 15 bases between them. Looked up from germline, CDR1 is MDHEN and CDR2 is SYDVKM.